A single sample is the source of the 13 T cell receptor beta chains below, sequenced in a study of blood T cell repertoires in COVID-19. The repertoire was sequenced with immunoSEQ multiplex PCR; TCRdb's copy has only in-frame clones and lacks some. The top ten hold about 1.5% of the sample, which has over 75,000 clones, 90% seen once. The source material was peripheral blood. Source of these receptors: a human donor with active COVID-19. The donor label of this sample is uncertain.

This clone was detected once. This chain connects TRBV18 to TRBJ2-7; 9 bases map to TRBD1. Germline CDR1 is KGHSH and CDR2 is LQKENI. V dropped 4 bases and J dropped 9; count of bases not matched to a gene: 13. This CDR3 comprises 15 residues. The chain's CDR3 is CASSLQNRDRVGQYF. The CDR3 DNA reads as TGTGCCAGCTCACTGCAGAACCGGGACAGGGTAGGGCAGTACTTC.

CDR3 nucleotide sequence: TGTGCCAGCAGCCCGACAAGCAACCAAGAGACCCAGTACTTC. Protein sequence: CASSPTSNQETQYF. The chain uses TRBV5-5 and TRBJ2-5; D gene ambiguous. CDR3 length: 14 amino acids. Germline V lookup: CDR1 SGHKS, CDR2 YYEKEE (reference sequence). V lost 4 bases to trimming and J lost 0 bases, with 10 bases between them.

The chain has TRBV19 and TRBJ2-7, with 10 bases that match TRBD1. The CDR3 is 15 residues long. Germline V CDR1 and CDR2: LNHDA, SQIVND (reference sequence). The ends lost 3 bases at V and 2 bases at J; junction bases unmatched: 4. CDR3 protein: CASSIGQGVTYEQYF. The CDR3 DNA follows: TGTGCCAGTAGTATTGGACAGGGGGTGACCTACGAGCAGTACTTC.

The chain uses TRBV9 and TRBJ1-5, with a possible D match to TRBD1 (5 bases). Trimming pared 3 bases from V and 0 bases from J, leaving 22 bases between. There are 19 residues in the CDR3. Per germline, CDR1 SGDLS and CDR2 YYNGEE. CDR3 sequence: CASSAPPGGARYSNQPQHF. The CDR3 DNA is TGTGCCAGCAGCGCCCCTCCTGGAGGGGCGAGATATAGCAATCAGCCCCAGCATTTT.

The genes are TRBV19 and TRBJ1-3; 8 bases agree with TRBD1. The CDR3 loop spans 16 amino acids. Germline CDR1 LNHDA, CDR2 SQIVND (reference sequence). The V and J ends lost 2 bases and 2 bases, in that order; junction bases with no gene match: 5. The chain's CDR3 is CASSITGTGAGNTIYF. The CDR3 DNA follows: TGTGCCAGTAGTATAACCGGGACAGGAGCTGGAAACACCATATATTTT.

The rearrangement links TRBV30 to TRBJ2-5, with a possible D match to TRBD2 (7 bases). The CDR3 length is 14 residues. V lost 2 bases to trimming and J lost 2 bases, with 12 bases between them. Germline values: CDR1 GTSNPN, CDR2 SVGIG (reference sequence). The CDR3 loop reads CAWSRGGWQETQYF. The CDR3 bases are TGTGCCTGGAGTAGGGGGGGGTGGCAAGAGACCCAGTACTTC.

The chain is built from TRBV9 and TRBJ1-3, with TRBD1 matching over 7 bases. This CDR3 contains 16 residues. With V trimmed by 0 bases and J by 4 bases, 7 bases remained unmatched. Germline CDR1 is SGDLS and CDR2 is YYNGEE. CDR3 in amino acids: CASSVGQGLLGNTIYF. The CDR3 DNA is TGTGCCAGCAGCGTAGGACAGGGTTTGCTCGGAAACACCATATATTTT.

The chain recombines TRBV6-5 with TRBJ2-3; possible D gene TRBD1, 5 bases. V lost 5 bases and J lost 0, with 6 bases in between. CDR1 and CDR2 (germline): MNHEY, SVGAGI. The CDR3 spans 13 residues. The CDR3 is CASSQGSTDTQYF. The CDR3, as DNA: TGTGCCAGCAGTCAGGGTAGCACAGATACGCAGTATTTT.

The gene calls are TRBV11-2 and TRBJ2-7; D may be TRBD2 (5 bases). The V gene's germline CDR1 is SGHAT and CDR2 FQNNGV. The V and J ends lost 0 bases and 2 bases respectively, with 11 bases between them. The CDR3 totals 15 residues. DNA for the CDR3: TGTGCCAGCAGCTTAGATCGGGAATCAACCTACGAGCAGTACTTC. This translates into CASSLDRESTYEQYF. The entire variable domain, with the rest obtained from reference TRBV11-2 and TRBJ2-7, is as follows: EAGVAQSPRYKIIEKRQSVAFWCNPISGHATLYWYQQILGQGPKLLIQFQNNGVVDDSQLPKDRFSAERLKGVDSTLKIQPAKLEDSAVYLCASSLDRESTYEQYFGPGTRLTVT.

This clone was detected once. The V call is TRBV6-5, the J call TRBJ2-3; tentative D call: TRBD1 (5 bases). Trimming left V 2 bases short and J 4 bases short, with 16 bases between. This CDR3 is built from 16 residues. CDR1 is MNHEY, CDR2 SVGAGI, per germline. The CDR3 region is CASSYRQRTNPDTQYF. CDR3 nucleotide sequence: TGTGCCAGCAGTTACCGACAGCGTACAAACCCAGATACGCAGTATTTT.

The V call is TRBV6-5, the J call TRBJ2-1; D might be TRBD1 (6 bases). With 4 bases removed from V and 10 bases from J, the gap between germline ends came to 17 bases. CDR3 length: 14 residues. Germline CDR1 and CDR2: MNHEY and SVGAGI. The CDR3 protein is CASSSGTNTAEQFF. The CDR3 region has the DNA TGTGCCAGCAGTTCCGGGACAAATACTGCCGAGCAGTTCTTC.

This chain connects TRBV3-1 (or the pseudogene TRBV3-2) to TRBJ2-6, with D uncertain. The CDR3 is 11 residues long. Germline V gene sequence: CDR1 LGHDT, CDR2 YNNKEL (reference sequence). V gave up 1 base and J gave up 12 bases, with 4 bases separating them. The CDR3 protein is CASSQAGVLTF. The CDR3 DNA reads as TGTGCCAGCAGCCAAGCGGGCGTCCTGACTTTC.

The V call is TRBV19, the J call TRBJ2-5; TRBD2 aligns across 7 bases. The CDR3 covers 14 residues. Germline assignment: CDR1 LNHDA and CDR2 SQIVND (reference sequence). Trimming removed 8 bases from V and 1 base from J; junction bases left unmatched: 7. The CDR3 DNA follows: TGTGCCAGTTCGCCGGGAGGAATCCAAGAGACCCAGTACTTC. The encoded protein is CASSPGGIQETQYF.